The 29 T cell receptor beta chains given below trace back to one sample, sequenced in a study of control samples from healthy donors and cancer patients. Using immunoSEQ multiplex PCR, the repertoire was profiled, and TCRdb retains in-frame clones only, with some absent. The sample yields approximately 160,000 clones, 85% to 95% seen once. The sequenced sample was blood. The source of these receptors is a woman aged 55-75 years in good health.

Only a few counts were recorded for this clone. V gene TRBV10-3 combines with J gene TRBJ2-1, with TRBD1 matching 8 bases. This CDR3 contains 15 residues. Germline CDR1 is ENHRY and CDR2 is SYGVKD. With V trimmed by 4 bases and J by 4 bases, 6 bases remained unmatched. CDR3 DNA: TGTGCCATCAGTGTTGGGACAGGAAGTTACAATGAGCAGTTCTTC. Translation gives CAISVGTGSYNEQFF.

CDR3 sequence (DNA): TGTGCCAGCAGTGAAAGTCCGGACACTGAAGCTTTCTTT. This sequence encodes CASSESPDTEAFF. The chain has TRBV2 and TRBJ1-1; D is undetermined. V was clipped by 2 bases and J by 3 bases, with 7 bases between them. The CDR3 is made up of 13 amino acids. Germline V gene sequence: CDR1 SNHLY, CDR2 FYNNEI.

V usage is TRBV30 and J usage is TRBJ1-2; TRBD1 aligns across 8 bases. This CDR3 is 16 amino acids long. The trim removed 2 bases at V and 3 bases at J, leaving 11 bases unmatched. Germline CDR1 reads GTSNPN; CDR2 reads SVGIG (reference sequence). DNA for the CDR3: TGTGCCTGGAGTTCGGATCAGGACAGGGCCGACTATGGCTACACCTTC. Translating it yields CAWSSDQDRADYGYTF.

The rearrangement links TRBV11-3 to TRBJ1-1; weak D call: TRBD1 (5 bases). V was trimmed by 3 bases and J by 2 bases, leaving 7 bases between them. Germline V gives CDR1 SGHNT, CDR2 YENEEA. CDR3 length: 13 amino acids. CDR3 amino acids: CASSFGGNTEAFF. CDR3 coding DNA: TGTGCCAGCAGCTTCGGGGGAAACACTGAAGCTTTCTTT. Using reference TRBV11-3 and TRBJ1-1 for the parts outside the CDR3, the full variable domain is EAGVVQSPRYKIIEKKQPVAFWCNPISGHNTLYWYLQNLGQGPELLIRYENEEAVDDSQLPKDRFSAERLKGVDSTLKIQPAELGDSAVYLCASSFGGNTEAFFGQGTRLTVV.

The J gene is TRBJ1-3, the V gene TRBV24-1; D possibly corresponds to TRBD1 (5 bases). The V end was cut by 6 bases, the J end by 3 bases, with 26 bases between. The CDR3 extends over 19 amino acids. CDR1 and CDR2 (germline): KGHDR, SFDVKD. The CDR3 loop is CATSPSGGDSEKNGNTIYF. CDR3 nucleotide sequence: TGTGCCACCAGTCCCTCGGGGGGGGACTCGGAGAAAAATGGAAACACCATATATTTT.

This clone showed up just once. The chain uses TRBV6-5 and TRBJ1-2; tentatively, D is TRBD1 (6 bases). Per germline, CDR1 MNHEY and CDR2 SVGAGI. The CDR3 is 15 amino acids. The V gene lost 10 bases and the J gene lost 4 bases, with 22 bases spanning the gap. The CDR3 reads CAIPGVPRPSYGYTF. Here the CDR3 DNA reads TGTGCCATTCCAGGGGTCCCTCGTCCTTCCTATGGCTACACCTTC.

The rearrangement uses TRBV18 and TRBJ1-1; D not certain. CDR3 length: 12 amino acids. Trimming shortened V by 3 bases and J by 7 bases, and 9 bases separated the two germline ends. Germline V gene data show CDR1 as KGHSH and CDR2 as LQKENI. CDR3 amino acids: CASSPQAREAFF. In nucleotides, the CDR3 is TGTGCCAGCTCACCCCAGGCACGTGAAGCTTTCTTT.

This clone has more than one count but fewer than ten. V and J are TRBV6-2 or TRBV6-3 and TRBJ2-1; TRBD2 matches at 8 bases. CDR1 is MNHEY, CDR2 SVGEGT, per germline. The CDR3 has 15 amino acids. Trimming at V came to 6 bases and at J to 4 bases, leaving 8 bases not matched to a gene. The CDR3 DNA is TGTGCCAGCAGCCCCGCCGGGGGGGAATACAATGAGCAGTTCTTC. This codes for CASSPAGGEYNEQFF.

V and J are TRBV9 and TRBJ2-1; no definite D call. CDR3 length: 15 residues. Trimming took 0 bases from V and 1 from J, leaving 8 bases between them. Germline CDR1 reads SGDLS; CDR2 reads YYNGEE. CDR3 protein: CASSVAAPSYNEQFF. The CDR3 region has the DNA TGTGCCAGCAGCGTAGCAGCCCCGTCCTACAATGAGCAGTTCTTC.

The table lists this clone with a count of one. V is TRBV2 and J is TRBJ1-1; possibly TRBD1 for D (5 bases). The CDR3 contains 11 residues. Germline CDR1 and CDR2: SNHLY and FYNNEI. Trimming stripped 7 bases from V and 3 bases from J, with 6 bases between. CDR3 region: CASTGHTEAFF. CDR3 sequence (DNA): TGTGCCAGCACAGGGCACACTGAAGCTTTCTTT.

The chain recombines TRBV5-4 with TRBJ2-7; D may match TRBD1 or TRBD2 (5 bases each). Between the trimmed V and J ends, which lost 2 bases and 2 bases, there was a span of 11 bases. CDR3 length equals 14 residues. Germline values: CDR1 SGHNT, CDR2 YYREEE (reference sequence). CDR3: CASSFGDPTYEQYF. CDR3 nucleotides: TGTGCCAGCAGCTTCGGGGACCCGACCTACGAGCAGTACTTC.

This clone has more than one count but fewer than ten. This chain uses TRBV6-6 with TRBJ1-3; no clear D. The CDR3 extends over 14 amino acids. The germline V gene has CDR1 MNHNY and CDR2 SVGAGI (reference sequence). Trimming removed 4 bases from V and 0 bases from J, with 7 bases in between. CDR3 coding DNA: TGTGCCAGCAGTTTGGAGTACTCTGGAAACACCATATATTTT. Translating it yields CASSLEYSGNTIYF.

J is TRBJ2-5 and V is TRBV7-3; D call uncertain. The V and J ends lost 5 bases and 5 bases respectively, with 21 bases between them. CDR3 length: 16 amino acids. Germline CDR1 SGHTA, CDR2 FQGTGA. The CDR3 coding sequence is TGTGCCAGCAGCACCCTCCCCTCGCGGTCTGGGGAGACCCAGTACTTC. Protein sequence: CASSTLPSRSGETQYF.

The genes are TRBV6-5 and TRBJ2-4; the D is unclear. The CDR3 has 16 residues. Germline V CDR1 and CDR2: MNHEY, SVGAGI. V was trimmed by 0 bases and J by 0 bases, leaving 9 bases between them. This chain's CDR3 is CASSYSTGLAKNIQYF. CDR3 coding DNA: TGTGCCAGCAGTTACTCGACGGGTTTAGCCAAAAACATTCAGTACTTC.

The J gene is TRBJ1-6, the V gene TRBV5-1; D unresolved. In germline, CDR1 is SGHRS, CDR2 YFSETQ. There are 14 residues in the CDR3. V was clipped by 5 bases and J by 7 bases, with 13 bases between them. DNA of the CDR3: TGCGCCAGCAGAGACATATCCCCCAATTCACCCCTCCACTTT. It is translated as CASRDISPNSPLHF.

The rearrangement links TRBV6-5 to TRBJ2-7; D possibly corresponds to TRBD2 (7 bases). The CDR3 runs 13 residues. Trimming took off 3 bases at V and 7 bases at J, with 13 bases between the two ends. From germline, CDR1 is MNHEY and CDR2 SVGAGI. CDR3 protein: CASSYERGGEQYF. In DNA form, the CDR3 reads TGTGCCAGCAGTTATGAGAGGGGGGGGGAGCAGTACTTC.

The table lists this clone with a count of one. The rearrangement joins TRBV7-2 to TRBJ1-1; possible D gene TRBD1, 5 bases. The CDR3 is made up of 14 amino acids. From germline, CDR1 is SGHTA and CDR2 FQGNSA. With 4 bases removed from V and 1 base from J, the gap between germline ends came to 10 bases. DNA for the CDR3: TGTGCCAGCAGCTCCCCGGGGGAGAACACTGAAGCTTTCTTT. Translation gives CASSSPGENTEAFF.

This clone appeared a single time. The rearrangement joins TRBV28 to TRBJ2-7; D unresolved. The CDR3 is 15 residues long. Germline lookup yields CDR1 MDHEN and CDR2 SYDVKM. Between the trimmed V and J ends, which lost 6 bases and 2 bases, there was a span of 17 bases. CDR3 region: CASRTATFNTYEQYF. CDR3 DNA sequence: TGTGCCAGCAGAACGGCCACCTTTAACACCTACGAGCAGTACTTC.

This clone was seen only once. In DNA, the CDR3 is TGTGCCAGCGGAGAGACGGGACTGAATAATTCACCCCTCCACTTT. The encoded protein is CASGETGLNNSPLHF. The chain combines TRBV7-3 with TRBJ1-6; perhaps TRBD1 as D (5 bases). The V end lost 8 bases, the J end lost 5 bases, and 16 bases lay between the germline ends. Germline loops: CDR1 SGHTA, CDR2 FQGTGA. There are 15 residues in the CDR3.

V gene TRBV6-2 or TRBV6-3 combines with J gene TRBJ1-1; D perhaps matches TRBD1 (5 bases). The CDR3 covers 12 residues. Trimming left V 6 bases short and J 7 bases short, with 12 bases between. Germline-derived CDR1 and CDR2 are MNHEY and SVGEGT. CDR3 sequence (DNA): TGTGCCAGCAGCCCAGGGATCGGTGAAGCTTTCTTT. This sequence encodes CASSPGIGEAFF.

The chain employs TRBV4-3 and TRBJ2-1; D gene uncertain. CDR3 length: 16 residues. Germline assignment: CDR1 LGHNA and CDR2 YSLEER. Trimming removed 0 bases at V and 5 bases at J, with 14 bases between. The CDR3 sequence is CASSQDWARFHNEQFF. DNA of the CDR3: TGCGCCAGCAGCCAAGATTGGGCTAGATTTCACAATGAGCAGTTCTTC.

The CDR3 nucleotides are TGTGCCAGCAGTGAATCCAGTAATAGCAATCAGCCCCAGCATTTT. Translation gives CASSESSNSNQPQHF. The chain uses TRBV2 and TRBJ1-5; no definite D call. V lost 2 bases and J lost 0, with 8 bases in between. This CDR3 contains 15 residues. Germline assignment: CDR1 SNHLY and CDR2 FYNNEI.

This clone has a single count. The chain employs TRBV19 and TRBJ1-1, with 8 bases fitting TRBD1. Per the germline V gene, CDR1 is LNHDA and CDR2 is SQIVND (reference sequence). The V gene end was trimmed by 6 bases and the J gene end by 1 base; junction bases not matched to a gene: 1. The CDR3 runs to 13 residues. The CDR3 is CASRGQENTEAFF. The CDR3 bases are TGTGCCAGTAGGGGACAGGAGAACACTGAAGCTTTCTTT.

The table lists this clone with a few counts. The CDR3, as DNA: TGTGCCATCAGTAGCGTACAGGGCCCACGACGGGAAAAACTGTTTTTT. Encoded protein: CAISSVQGPRREKLFF. The rearrangement links TRBV10-3 to TRBJ1-4; D may be TRBD1 (6 bases). V lost 5 bases, J lost 8 bases, and 21 bases lay in between. Germline values: CDR1 ENHRY, CDR2 SYGVKD. This CDR3 has 16 amino acids.

The rearrangement joins TRBV7-9 to TRBJ1-2, with 7 bases matching TRBD1. The germline gives CDR1 SEHNR, CDR2 FQNEAQ (reference sequence). This CDR3 spans 16 amino acids. With 5 bases clipped from V and 5 bases from J, the junction kept 14 bases outside the gene matches. The CDR3 nucleotides are TGTGCCAGCAGCCGGGGGATGACAGGGTTGGGGTATGGCTACACCTTC. It codes for CASSRGMTGLGYGYTF.

The count of this clone is one. The chain joins TRBV5-1 to TRBJ2-3; 14 nucleotides line up with TRBD2. V was clipped by 4 bases and J by 2 bases; unmatched bases: 6. The germline V gene encodes CDR1 SGHRS and CDR2 YFSETQ. This CDR3 contains 17 residues. CDR3: CASSAGLAGANTDTQYF. In DNA form, the CDR3 reads TGCGCCAGCAGCGCGGGACTAGCGGGGGCCAACACAGATACGCAGTATTTT.

The chain has TRBV6-5 and TRBJ2-1; unclear D gene. The V gene's germline CDR1 is MNHEY and CDR2 SVGAGI. V gave up 7 bases and J gave up 8 bases, with 12 bases separating them. The CDR3 spans 12 residues. The CDR3 is CASKSLGHEQFF. In nucleotides, the CDR3 is TGTGCCAGCAAGTCCTTGGGTCATGAGCAGTTCTTC.

This clone was detected only once. The J gene is TRBJ1-1, the V gene TRBV7-2; D ambiguous. V was shortened by 5 bases and J by 8 bases, with 9 bases between the two germline ends. The germline V gene encodes CDR1 SGHTA and CDR2 FQGNSA. This CDR3 spans 11 amino acids. This chain's CDR3 is CASSPRSEAFF. The CDR3 DNA reads TGTGCCAGCAGCCCGCGCAGCGAAGCTTTCTTT.

The chain employs TRBV6-6 and TRBJ1-5; D unclear. Germline assignment: CDR1 MNHNY and CDR2 SVGAGI (reference sequence). This CDR3 has 14 amino acids. V gave up 6 bases and J gave up 1 base, with 10 bases separating them. The CDR3 here is CASSGSRSNQPQHF. DNA of the CDR3: TGTGCCAGCAGCGGCAGCCGGAGCAATCAGCCCCAGCATTTT.